This T cell receptor (beta chain) was recovered during a study of cytomegalovirus exposure and HLA in healthy donors. Study conclusions and caveats: A prior analysis recorded that most TCR beta V segments were productive about 87% or about 30% of the time. Analysis was carried out at a later point, and it linked a missense DCLRE1C variant to TCR beta V- and J-gene trimming. Compared with the approximately 680-donor mean, an Asian-associated ancestry cluster reportedly had fewer N-insertions, according to a later analysis. According to the study, 160 or so TCR beta chains were cytomegalovirus-associated.

PCR used 60 Vbeta primers and 13 Jbeta primers. The data were produced by immunoSEQ multiplex PCR, yet TCRdb's version contains in-frame clones alone and is incomplete. The repertoire includes some 140,000 clones, roughly three quarters of them detected once, and more than 1.1% sits in the top ten. About this clone: The antigen is undetermined.

This CDR3 comprises 14 residues. From germline, CDR1 is SGHNT and CDR2 YYREEE (reference sequence). V was pared by 4 bases and J by 2 bases, with 5 bases of the junction left unmatched. The V call is TRBV5-4, the J call TRBJ2-7; the match to TRBD1 covers 8 bases. The source is a woman aged 35 to 49 in good health and CMV-seronegative. The sample consisted of PBMCs. The DNA of the CDR3 is TGTGCCAGCAGCAATGGACAGGGTACCTACGAGCAGTACTTC. This sequence encodes CASSNGQGTYEQYF.